This record covers a single TCR beta chain. The data were taken from a study of blood T cell repertoires in COVID-19. The germline V gene encodes CDR1 SGHNT and CDR2 YENEEA. V shed 1 base and J shed 4 bases, with 14 bases lying between them. The CDR3 spans 15 residues. Using immunoSEQ multiplex PCR, the repertoire was profiled, and TCRdb retains in-frame clones only, with some absent. The repertoire holds about 310,000 clones, with about nine tenths as singletons. This chain links TRBV11-3 with TRBJ2-7; D is possibly TRBD2 (6 bases). Material for sequencing was peripheral blood. This sequence was found in a man over 45 with active or convalescent COVID-19. CDR3 in amino acids: CASSLGAGREYEQYF. DNA for the CDR3: TGTGCCAGCAGCTTAGGGGCGGGAAGGGAGTACGAGCAGTACTTC. Full variable domain (remainder filled in from reference TRBV11-3 and TRBJ2-7): EAGVVQSPRYKIIEKKQPVAFWCNPISGHNTLYWYLQNLGQGPELLIRYENEEAVDDSQLPKDRFSAERLKGVDSTLKIQPAELGDSAVYLCASSLGAGREYEQYFGPGTRLTVT.